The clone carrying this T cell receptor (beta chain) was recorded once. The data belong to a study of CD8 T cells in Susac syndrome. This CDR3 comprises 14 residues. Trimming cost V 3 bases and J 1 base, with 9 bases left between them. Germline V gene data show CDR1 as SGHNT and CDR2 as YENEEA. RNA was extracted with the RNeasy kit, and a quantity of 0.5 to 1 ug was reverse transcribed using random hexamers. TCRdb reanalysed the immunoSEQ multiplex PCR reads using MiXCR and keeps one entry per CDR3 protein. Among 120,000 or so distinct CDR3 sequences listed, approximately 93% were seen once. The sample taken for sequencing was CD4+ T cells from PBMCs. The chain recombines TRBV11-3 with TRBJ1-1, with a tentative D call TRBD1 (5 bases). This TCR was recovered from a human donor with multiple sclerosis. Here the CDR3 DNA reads TGTGCCAGCAGCTTTGGGGGTTCGAACACTGAAGCTTTCTTT. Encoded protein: CASSFGGSNTEAFF.